These 8 T cell receptor beta chains were sequenced from one sample in a study of blood T cell repertoires in COVID-19. Repertoires were generated with immunoSEQ multiplex PCR, while TCRdb's copy carries only in-frame clones and drops some. Of roughly 43,000 clones in the sample, approximately 90% were seen once. The sample consisted of peripheral blood. The receptors shown here come from a man aged 65 to 79 with active COVID-19.

The gene calls are TRBV19 and TRBJ2-7; no clear D gene. Germline lookup yields CDR1 LNHDA and CDR2 SQIVND (reference sequence). V gave up 2 bases and J gave up 5 bases, with 4 bases separating them. This CDR3 has 11 amino acids. The CDR3 reads CASSIRDEQYF. CDR3 nucleotide sequence: TGTGCCAGTAGTATAAGAGACGAGCAGTACTTC.

V gene TRBV28 combines with J gene TRBJ2-1; no firm D call. V was cut by 1 base and J by 8 bases, with 3 bases left in between. This CDR3 is 11 amino acids long. The germline gives CDR1 MDHEN, CDR2 SYDVKM. The CDR3 reads CASSLFYEQFF. DNA of the CDR3: TGTGCCAGCAGTTTATTCTATGAGCAGTTCTTC.

The chain has TRBV25-1 and TRBJ1-2; tentative D call: TRBD1 (6 bases). V was cut by 1 base and J by 6 bases, with 12 bases left in between. The CDR3 runs to 14 residues. The germline CDR1 and CDR2 sequences are MGHDK and SYGVNS. The CDR3 DNA follows: TGTGCCAGCAGTGAATTAGGGGGGGGCGATGGCTACACCTTC. Translation gives CASSELGGGDGYTF.

The chain couples TRBV7-9 to TRBJ1-4; D might be TRBD1 (6 bases). The length of the CDR3 is 15 residues. Germline V gene data show CDR1 as SEHNR and CDR2 as FQNEAQ (reference sequence). The germline V and J ends were trimmed by 5 bases and 7 bases, with 17 bases remaining between them. The CDR3 is CASSPVQGSGEKLFF. Here the CDR3 DNA reads TGTGCCAGCAGCCCCGTACAGGGCTCCGGTGAAAAACTGTTTTTT.

V usage is TRBV7-9 and J usage is TRBJ1-3, with a tentative D call TRBD1 (6 bases). Germline lookup yields CDR1 SEHNR and CDR2 FQNEAQ (reference sequence). The CDR3 length is 13 residues. V dropped 6 bases and J dropped 4 bases, with 10 bases sitting between them. The CDR3 reads CASSLGQGNTIYF. In nucleotides, the CDR3 is TGTGCCAGCAGTCTCGGACAGGGAAACACCATATATTTT.

The rearrangement links TRBV7-6 to TRBJ1-5, with no clear D. The CDR3 runs to 16 residues. Germline values: CDR1 SGHVS, CDR2 FNYEAQ. The V gene lost 1 base and the J gene lost 0 bases, with 10 bases spanning the gap. For the CDR3, the DNA is TGTGCCAGCAGCTTAGGGGCCTTTAATAGCAATCAGCCCCAGCATTTT. This encodes CASSLGAFNSNQPQHF. Full variable domain (outside the CDR3, taken from reference TRBV7-6 and TRBJ1-5): GAGVSQSPRYKVTKRGQDVALRCDPISGHVSLYWYRQALGQGPEFLTYFNYEAQQDKSGLPNDRFSAERPEGSISTLTIQRTEQRDSAMYRCASSLGAFNSNQPQHFGDGTRLSIL.

The J gene is TRBJ1-3, the V gene TRBV11-3, with 9 bases that match TRBD1. This CDR3 region has 15 residues. Losses at the gene ends were 5 bases for V and 4 bases for J; bases not matched to a gene: 6. The V gene's germline CDR1 is SGHNT and CDR2 YENEEA. CDR3 sequence: CASSPGQGLGNTIYF. DNA of the CDR3: TGTGCCAGCAGCCCGGGACAGGGTCTCGGAAACACCATATATTTT.

In this sample, this clone turned up once. V is TRBV4-3 and J is TRBJ2-5; D perhaps matches TRBD1 (6 bases). Germline CDR1 reads LGHNA; CDR2 reads YSLEER. The CDR3 is made up of 13 amino acids. The V and J ends lost 1 base and 5 bases respectively, with 8 bases between them. The DNA of the CDR3 is TGCGCCAGCAGCCAAGGACAGGCGGAGACCCAGTACTTC. Protein sequence: CASSQGQAETQYF.